Each of the 23 T cell receptor beta chains below was sequenced from the same sample in a study of cytomegalovirus exposure and HLA in healthy donors. This PCR relied on a set of 60 Vbeta primers and 13 Jbeta primers. Sequencing used immunoSEQ multiplex PCR; TCRdb keeps in-frame clones, though not all of them. This table has 85,000 to 130,000 clones, 60% to 85% appearing once. Material for sequencing was PBMCs. The receptors come from a woman aged 18-29 years in good health and CMV-seropositive.

The chain carries TRBV7-8 and TRBJ1-1; 9 nucleotides align to TRBD1. Trimming at V came to 5 bases and at J to 4 bases, leaving 2 bases not matched to a gene. The CDR3 spans 13 residues. CDR1 is SGHVS, CDR2 FQNEAQ, per germline. The CDR3: CASSLTGGTEAFF. CDR3 in DNA: TGTGCCAGCAGCCTGACAGGGGGCACTGAAGCTTTCTTT. The entire variable domain, with the rest obtained from reference TRBV7-8 and TRBJ1-1, is as follows: GAGVSQSPRYKVAKRGQDVALRCDPISGHVSLFWYQQALGQGPEFLTYFQNEAQLDKSGLPSDRFFAERPEGSVSTLKIQRTQQEDSAVYLCASSLTGGTEAFFGQGTRLTVV.

The chain links TRBV29-1 to TRBJ1-1, with 7 bases aligning to TRBD1. Germline V gene data show CDR1 as SQVTM and CDR2 as ANQGSEA. The ends lost 5 bases at V and 5 bases at J; junction bases unmatched: 11. The CDR3 is made up of 14 amino acids. This chain's CDR3 is CSVHTITGVTEAFF. The CDR3 DNA follows: TGCAGCGTTCATACCATTACAGGGGTGACTGAAGCTTTCTTT. Together with reference TRBV29-1 and TRBJ1-1, the CDR3 gives the full variable domain: SAVISQKPSRDICQRGTSLTIQCQVDSQVTMMFWYRQQPGQSLTLIATANQGSEATYESGFVIDKFPISRPNLTFSTLTVSNMSPEDSSIYLCSVHTITGVTEAFFGQGTRLTVV.

This clone was picked up a small number of times. The gene calls are TRBV5-1 and TRBJ2-2; 7 nucleotides line up with TRBD2. The germline CDR1 and CDR2 sequences are SGHRS and YFSETQ. V gave up 1 base and J gave up 4 bases; unmatched junction bases: 7. The CDR3 spans 16 residues. CDR3 nucleotide sequence: TGCGCCAGCAGCTTGCTCGGGTCGGGGGGCACCGGGGAGCTGTTTTTT. Translated: CASSLLGSGGTGELFF.

The V gene is TRBV7-8, the J gene TRBJ1-5; perhaps TRBD1 as D (6 bases). This CDR3 has 15 amino acids. The V gene's germline CDR1 is SGHVS and CDR2 FQNEAQ. Trimming removed 1 base from V and 3 bases from J, with 10 bases in between. CDR3 in DNA: TGTGCCAGCAGCTTAGATCCAGGGGCCAATCAGCCCCAGCATTTT. Translating gives CASSLDPGANQPQHF.

The gene calls are TRBV7-9 and TRBJ1-1, with D perhaps TRBD1 (6 bases). Trimming shortened V by 5 bases and J by 3 bases, and 16 bases separated the two germline ends. Germline V gives CDR1 SEHNR, CDR2 FQNEAQ (reference sequence). The CDR3 has 15 amino acids. The CDR3 DNA is TGTGCCAGCAGCCCACTGGGGGGGGGCTACACTGAAGCTTTCTTT. Encoded protein: CASSPLGGGYTEAFF.

The chain has TRBV5-1 and TRBJ2-7; 10 positions match TRBD1. The CDR3 contains 14 residues. Germline V lookup: CDR1 SGHRS, CDR2 YFSETQ. The ends lost 5 bases at V and 3 bases at J; junction bases unmatched: 5. The CDR3 DNA sequence: TGCGCCAGCAGGACAGGGGGCGCCGACTACGAGCAGTACTTC. It specifies CASRTGGADYEQYF.

The genes are TRBV7-9 and TRBJ2-2, with TRBD1 as a possible D gene (6 bases). V gave up 7 bases and J gave up 3 bases, with 15 bases separating them. Per the germline V gene, CDR1 is SEHNR and CDR2 is FQNEAQ (reference sequence). The CDR3 covers 15 residues. The CDR3 DNA follows: TGTGCCAGCACCACGGGCCCAGGGGACACCGGGGAGCTGTTTTTT. Translation: CASTTGPGDTGELFF.

The gene calls are TRBV28 and TRBJ2-1; tentative D call: TRBD2 (6 bases). V lost 10 bases and J 0 bases, leaving 7 bases between the germline ends. This CDR3 region has 12 residues. CDR1 is MDHEN, CDR2 SYDVKM, per germline. In DNA, the CDR3 is TGTGCCACTAGCGTCTCCTACAATGAGCAGTTCTTC. Its translation: CATSVSYNEQFF. Drawing the rest from reference TRBV28 and TRBJ2-1, the complete variable domain is DVKVTQSSRYLVKRTGEKVFLECVQDMDHENMFWYRQDPGLGLRLIYFSYDVKMKEKGDIPEGYSVSREKKERFSLILESASTNQTSMYLCATSVSYNEQFFGPGTRLTVL.

This clone was seen a single time. The chain combines TRBV19 with TRBJ2-1, with 10 bases matching TRBD1. The CDR3 is made up of 17 amino acids. The junction had 15 bases not matched to a gene; V was cut back by 5 bases and J by 8 bases. In germline, CDR1 is LNHDA, CDR2 SQIVND (reference sequence). This CDR3 reads CASSLQPGTGVMDEQFF. CDR3 bases: TGTGCCAGTAGTCTGCAACCCGGGACAGGGGTTATGGATGAGCAGTTCTTC.

CDR3 in amino acids: CASSVAGGPYEQFF. The CDR3 bases are TGTGCCAGCAGCGTAGCGGGAGGGCCTTATGAGCAGTTCTTC. This chain joins TRBV9 and TRBJ2-1; 8 bases match TRBD2. The CDR3 runs to 14 residues. Germline loops: CDR1 SGDLS, CDR2 YYNGEE. V was clipped by 0 bases and J by 8 bases; unmatched bases: 4.

The gene calls are TRBV14 and TRBJ1-1; D may be TRBD1 (6 bases). Germline V CDR1 and CDR2: SGHDN, FVKESK. Deletions cut 4 bases from V and 4 bases from J, with 10 bases between. This CDR3 region has 13 residues. CDR3 sequence: CASSRGQTTEAFF. DNA of the CDR3: TGTGCCAGCAGCCGTGGACAGACCACTGAAGCTTTCTTT.

The chain is built from TRBV19 and TRBJ2-7; 16 nucleotides line up with TRBD2. V dropped 4 bases and J dropped 5; count of bases not matched to a gene: 11. This CDR3 comprises 18 residues. The germline V gene encodes CDR1 LNHDA and CDR2 SQIVND (reference sequence). The CDR3 sequence is CASSTGTSGRAFTHEQYF. Here the CDR3 DNA reads TGTGCCAGTAGTACCGGGACTAGCGGGAGGGCCTTTACCCACGAGCAGTACTTC.

This sequence joins TRBV9 and TRBJ2-1, with D perhaps matching TRBD2 (5 bases). The CDR3 has 17 residues. V was pared by 4 bases and J by 2 bases, with 19 bases between. Per the germline V gene, CDR1 is SGDLS and CDR2 is YYNGEE. The CDR3 DNA follows: TGTGCCAGCAGCCCGATGGGAGCCACGGTAGCCTACAATGAGCAGTTCTTC. Amino acid sequence: CASSPMGATVAYNEQFF.

The chain is built from TRBV4-1 and TRBJ2-5; tentatively, D is TRBD2 (6 bases). V was cut by 3 bases and J by 5 bases, with 16 bases left in between. The germline V gene encodes CDR1 MGHRA and CDR2 YSYEKL. This CDR3 is 15 amino acids long. CDR3 loop: CASSQTGGPGETQYF. The CDR3 DNA reads TGCGCCAGCAGCCAGACCGGAGGGCCCGGGGAGACCCAGTACTTC.

The rearrangement joins TRBV29-1 to TRBJ2-7, with 8 nucleotides matching TRBD1. V lost 7 bases, J lost 5 bases, and 10 bases stayed unmatched. The CDR3 totals 13 residues. Looked up from germline, CDR1 is SQVTM and CDR2 is ANQGSEA. Written as DNA, the CDR3 is TGCAGCGCAGTGCCGGGACAGGCACACGAGCAGTACTTC. Protein sequence: CSAVPGQAHEQYF.

The rearrangement joins TRBV11-2 to TRBJ2-3, with D possibly matching TRBD1 (6 bases). Germline CDR1 is SGHAT and CDR2 is FQNNGV. The CDR3 contains 17 residues. Trimming took off 0 bases at V and 1 base at J, with 14 bases between the two ends. In DNA form, the CDR3 reads TGTGCCAGCAGCTTAGAGATTGGATGGGGGCGCACAGATACGCAGTATTTT. Translation gives CASSLEIGWGRTDTQYF.

This clone was observed a handful of times. The chain recombines TRBV5-4 with TRBJ1-1; D gene unclear. V was cut by 3 bases and J by 3 bases, with 9 bases left in between. The germline V gene has CDR1 SGHNT and CDR2 YYREEE (reference sequence). The CDR3 totals 13 residues. This CDR3 is CASSYTGDTEAFF. DNA of the CDR3: TGTGCCAGCAGCTATACTGGTGACACTGAAGCTTTCTTT.

The chain is built from TRBV19 and TRBJ2-1; TRBD2 aligns across 11 bases. With V trimmed by 5 bases and J by 6 bases, 9 bases remained unmatched. This CDR3 spans 16 amino acids. Germline V gene data show CDR1 as LNHDA and CDR2 as SQIVND (reference sequence). This CDR3 is CASSPVLAGGSNEQFF. CDR3 bases: TGTGCCAGTAGTCCCGTTCTAGCGGGAGGAAGCAATGAGCAGTTCTTC.

The chain employs TRBV27 and TRBJ2-1, with D maybe TRBD2 (6 bases). V was clipped by 2 bases and J by 5 bases, with 13 bases between them. There are 15 residues in the CDR3. Germline values: CDR1 MNHEY, CDR2 SMNVEV (reference sequence). CDR3 in DNA: TGTGCCAGCAGTTTACCGGGACTTCCCCACAATGAGCAGTTCTTC. It codes for CASSLPGLPHNEQFF.

V gene TRBV9 combines with J gene TRBJ1-2, with TRBD1 matching 7 bases. Germline CDR1 is SGDLS and CDR2 is YYNGEE. V trimming: 0 bases; J trimming: 3 bases; junction bases outside the gene matches: 8. The length of the CDR3 is 16 residues. The CDR3 sequence is CASSVGEGAKDYGYTF. The DNA for the CDR3 is TGTGCCAGCAGCGTAGGAGAGGGGGCAAAGGACTATGGCTACACCTTC.

The chain combines TRBV30 with TRBJ1-2, with D unclear. This CDR3 is built from 11 residues. V lost 4 bases to trimming and J lost 4 bases, with 7 bases between them. CDR1 is GTSNPN and CDR2 is SVGIG in the germline V gene (reference sequence). The CDR3 is CAWMVSYGYTF. For the CDR3, the DNA is TGTGCCTGGATGGTCAGCTATGGCTACACCTTC.

The chain links TRBV2 to TRBJ2-1, with D maybe TRBD2 (6 bases). V shed 2 bases and J shed 4 bases, with 15 bases lying between them. The CDR3 contains 16 residues. CDR1 is SNHLY and CDR2 is FYNNEI in the germline V gene. This CDR3 is CASSESWGTAYNEQFF. Written as DNA, the CDR3 is TGTGCCAGCAGTGAATCGTGGGGGACTGCTTACAATGAGCAGTTCTTC.

V and J are TRBV15 and TRBJ2-7; D gene uncertain. Trimming left V 1 base short and J 4 bases short, with 11 bases between. Germline CDR1 and CDR2: LNHNV and YYDKDF (reference sequence). The CDR3 has 14 residues. This chain's CDR3 is CATSRGLFGYEQYF. CDR3 nucleotides: TGTGCCACCAGCAGAGGGCTTTTCGGGTACGAGCAGTACTTC.